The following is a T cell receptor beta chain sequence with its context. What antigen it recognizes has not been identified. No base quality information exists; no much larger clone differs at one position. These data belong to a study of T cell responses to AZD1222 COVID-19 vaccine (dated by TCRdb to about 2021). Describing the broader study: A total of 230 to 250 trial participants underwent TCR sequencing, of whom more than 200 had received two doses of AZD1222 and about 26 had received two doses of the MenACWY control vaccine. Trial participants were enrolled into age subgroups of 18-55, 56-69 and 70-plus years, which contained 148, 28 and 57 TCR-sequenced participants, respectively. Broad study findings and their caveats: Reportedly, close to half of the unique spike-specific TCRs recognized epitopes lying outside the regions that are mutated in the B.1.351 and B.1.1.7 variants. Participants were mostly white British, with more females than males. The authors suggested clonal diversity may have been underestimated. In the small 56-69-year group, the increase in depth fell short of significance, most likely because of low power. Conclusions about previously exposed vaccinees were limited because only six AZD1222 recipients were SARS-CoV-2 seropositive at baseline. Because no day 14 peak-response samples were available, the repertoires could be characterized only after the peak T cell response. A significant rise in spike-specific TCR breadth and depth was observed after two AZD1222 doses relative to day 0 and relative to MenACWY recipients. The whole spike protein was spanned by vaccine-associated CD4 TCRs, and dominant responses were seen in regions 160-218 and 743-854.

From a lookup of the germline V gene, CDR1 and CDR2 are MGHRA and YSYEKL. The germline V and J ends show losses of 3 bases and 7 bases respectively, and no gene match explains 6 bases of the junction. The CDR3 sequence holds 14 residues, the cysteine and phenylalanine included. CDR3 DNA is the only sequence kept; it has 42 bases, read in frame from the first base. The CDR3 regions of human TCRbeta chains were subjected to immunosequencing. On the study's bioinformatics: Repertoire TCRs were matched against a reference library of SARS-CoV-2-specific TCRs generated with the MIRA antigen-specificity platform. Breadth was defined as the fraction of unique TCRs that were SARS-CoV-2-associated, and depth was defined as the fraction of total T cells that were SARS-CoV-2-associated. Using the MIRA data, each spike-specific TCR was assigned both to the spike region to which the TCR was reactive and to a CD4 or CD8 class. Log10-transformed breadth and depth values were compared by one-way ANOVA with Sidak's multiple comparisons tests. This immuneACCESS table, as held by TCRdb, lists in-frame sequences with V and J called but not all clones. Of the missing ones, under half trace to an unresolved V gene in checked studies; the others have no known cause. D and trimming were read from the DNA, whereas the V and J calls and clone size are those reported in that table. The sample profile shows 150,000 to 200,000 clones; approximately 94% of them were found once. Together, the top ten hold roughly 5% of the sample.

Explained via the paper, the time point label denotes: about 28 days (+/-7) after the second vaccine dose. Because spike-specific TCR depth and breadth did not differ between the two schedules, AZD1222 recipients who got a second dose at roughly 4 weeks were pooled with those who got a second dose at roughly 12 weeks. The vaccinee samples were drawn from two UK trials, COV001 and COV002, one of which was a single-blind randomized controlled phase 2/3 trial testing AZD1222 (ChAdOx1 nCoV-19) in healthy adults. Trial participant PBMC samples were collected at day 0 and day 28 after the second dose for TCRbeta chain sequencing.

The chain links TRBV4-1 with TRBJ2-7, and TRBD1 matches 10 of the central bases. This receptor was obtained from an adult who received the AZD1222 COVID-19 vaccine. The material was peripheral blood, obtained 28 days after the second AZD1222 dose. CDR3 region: CASSQGQGLREQYF. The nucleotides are TGCGCCAGCAGCCAGGGACAGGGGCTTCGGGAGCAGTACTTC.